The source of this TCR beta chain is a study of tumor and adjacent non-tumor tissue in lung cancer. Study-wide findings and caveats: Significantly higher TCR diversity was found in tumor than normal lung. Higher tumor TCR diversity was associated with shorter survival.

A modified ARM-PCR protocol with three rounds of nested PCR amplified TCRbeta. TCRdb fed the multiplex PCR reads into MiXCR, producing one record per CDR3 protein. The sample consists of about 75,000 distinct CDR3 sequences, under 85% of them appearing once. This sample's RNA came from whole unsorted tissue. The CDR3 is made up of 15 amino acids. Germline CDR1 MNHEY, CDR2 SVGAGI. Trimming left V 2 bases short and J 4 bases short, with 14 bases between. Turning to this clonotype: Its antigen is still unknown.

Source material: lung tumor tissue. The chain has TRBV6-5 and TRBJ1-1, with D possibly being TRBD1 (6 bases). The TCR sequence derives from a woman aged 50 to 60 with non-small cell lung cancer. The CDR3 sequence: CASSYPSQGSTEAFF. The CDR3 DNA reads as TGTGCCAGCAGTTACCCCAGTCAGGGGAGCACTGAAGCTTTCTTT.